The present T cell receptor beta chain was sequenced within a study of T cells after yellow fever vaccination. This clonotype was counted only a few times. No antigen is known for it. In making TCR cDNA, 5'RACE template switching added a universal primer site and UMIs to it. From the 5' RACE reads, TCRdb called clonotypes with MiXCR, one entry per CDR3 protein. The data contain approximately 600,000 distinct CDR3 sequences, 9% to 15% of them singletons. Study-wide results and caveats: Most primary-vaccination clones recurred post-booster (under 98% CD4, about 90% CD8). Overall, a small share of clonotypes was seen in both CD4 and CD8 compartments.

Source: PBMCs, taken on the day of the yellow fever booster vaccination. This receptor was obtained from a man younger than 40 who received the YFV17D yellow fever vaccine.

The DNA of the CDR3 is TGTGCCAGCAGCTTAAGTATGGACAACTCCTACGAGCAGTACTTC. Translated: CASSLSMDNSYEQYF. The rearrangement joins TRBV7-8 to TRBJ2-7; possible D gene TRBD1, 5 bases. V was clipped by 2 bases and J by 0 bases, with 11 bases between them. Germline lookup yields CDR1 SGHVS and CDR2 FQNEAQ. The CDR3 runs to 15 residues.